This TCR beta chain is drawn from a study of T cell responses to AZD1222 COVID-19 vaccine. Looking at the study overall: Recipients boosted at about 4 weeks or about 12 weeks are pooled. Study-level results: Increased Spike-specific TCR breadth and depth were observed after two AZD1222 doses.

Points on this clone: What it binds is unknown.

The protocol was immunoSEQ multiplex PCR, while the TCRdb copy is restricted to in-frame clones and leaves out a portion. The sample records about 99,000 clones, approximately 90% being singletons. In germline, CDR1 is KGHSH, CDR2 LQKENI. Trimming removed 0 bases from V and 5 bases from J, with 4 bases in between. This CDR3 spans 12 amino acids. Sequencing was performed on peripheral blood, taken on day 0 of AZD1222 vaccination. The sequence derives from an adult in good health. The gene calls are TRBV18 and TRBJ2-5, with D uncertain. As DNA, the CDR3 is TGTGCCAGCTCACCACCGTTCGAGACCCAGTACTTC. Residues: CASSPPFETQYF.